This passage covers 3 T cell receptor beta chains from one sample sequenced in a study of graft-versus-host responses after intestinal transplantation. Assay used: immunoSEQ multiplex PCR; TCRdb lists only in-frame clones, some missing. The sample lists fewer than 150,000 clones, roughly 92% occurring once. The antigens for these receptors are not known. The input for sequencing was unstimulated CD4+ T cells sorted from spleen or lymph node cells, taken before intestinal transplant. The source of these receptors is a human donor who received an intestinal transplant.

V usage is TRBV7-6 and J usage is TRBJ2-7; D remains ambiguous. Germline CDR1 reads SGHVS; CDR2 reads FNYEAQ. Trimming stripped 1 base from V and 0 bases from J, with 7 bases between. The CDR3 is 14 residues long. The CDR3 region is CASSLEVLSYEQYF. The CDR3 DNA follows: TGTGCCAGCAGCTTAGAGGTCCTCTCCTACGAGCAGTACTTC. Looking up the rest from reference TRBV7-6 and TRBJ2-7 gives the full variable domain: GAGVSQSPRYKVTKRGQDVALRCDPISGHVSLYWYRQALGQGPEFLTYFNYEAQQDKSGLPNDRFSAERPEGSISTLTIQRTEQRDSAMYRCASSLEVLSYEQYFGPGTRLTVT.

The chain carries TRBV25-1 and TRBJ1-5; no clear D gene. CDR1 MGHDK and CDR2 SYGVNS come from the germline V gene. The CDR3 extends over 14 amino acids. Trimming took 2 bases from V and 2 from J, leaving 7 bases between them. The CDR3 DNA follows: TGTGCCAGCAGTGAAAACCATGGCAATCAGCCCCAGCATTTT. Translation gives CASSENHGNQPQHF.

This chain uses TRBV19 with TRBJ2-6; tentatively, D is TRBD1 (5 bases). This CDR3 spans 17 amino acids. Trimming took 5 bases from V and 0 from J, leaving 14 bases between them. Germline values: CDR1 LNHDA, CDR2 SQIVND (reference sequence). DNA of the CDR3: TGTGCCAGTAGTGCCGATTACAGGTTCTCTGGGGCCAACGTCCTGACTTTC. As protein: CASSADYRFSGANVLTF. Variable domain in full (rest from reference TRBV19 and TRBJ2-6): DGGITQSPKYLFRKEGQNVTLSCEQNLNHDAMYWYRQDPGQGLRLIYYSQIVNDFQKGDIAEGYSVSREKKESFPLTVTSAQKNPTAFYLCASSADYRFSGANVLTFGAGSRLTVL.